This T cell receptor (beta chain) was identified during a study of technical replicates of blood from a handful of donors. This clone was recorded only once. Sequencing was performed with immunoSEQ multiplex PCR; in TCRdb, only in-frame clones are kept and a portion is missing. The sample carries under 85,000 clones, 80% to 95% recorded once. V was trimmed by 1 base and J by 0 bases, leaving 7 bases between them. The germline gives CDR1 LGHNA, CDR2 YNFKEQ. The CDR3 runs to 14 residues. The genes are TRBV4-2 and TRBJ2-7; a possible D gene is TRBD2 (5 bases). The sample taken for sequencing was T cells isolated from PBMCs. The TCR comes from a human donor in good health. Some clones in this sample may be carry-over from other donors' samples. CDR3 sequence (DNA): TGTGCCAGCAGCCAAGCCAGCGGCTCCTACGAGCAGTACTTC. Translated, it gives CASSQASGSYEQYF.